Given below is one T cell receptor beta chain in context. What it binds is not known. These data originate in a study of shared clonotypes between healthy human individuals. Study-level results: Across subsets, estimated richness was generally greater for naive than for memory populations. In this cohort, only blood was sampled, and tissue repertoires likely differ.

The V gene end was trimmed by 6 bases and the J gene end by 6 bases; junction bases not matched to a gene: 3. Germline values: CDR1 SEHNR, CDR2 FQNEAQ (reference sequence). The CDR3 consists of 13 residues. The assay ran at deep level. The genomic DNA of each subset was split evenly across several immunoSEQ plates. The table came from immunoSEQ multiplex PCR; TCRdb's copy has only in-frame clones and leaves some out. The sample lists about 2.4 million clones, 93% seen once, with about 0.34% in the top ten. This chain connects TRBV7-9 to TRBJ2-1, with TRBD2 matching over 9 bases. The sequence was obtained from a man in his late teens or twenties in good health. Some clones in this sample may be carry-over from other donors' samples. Sequencing was done on a sample of naive CD4+ T cells from PBMCs. The subset: CD45RA+ positively selected. The DNA for the CDR3 is TGTGCCAGCAGGCGGGAGGGGAGCAATGAGCAGTTCTTC. As protein: CASRREGSNEQFF.